This TCR beta chain was retrieved from a study of blood T cell repertoires in COVID-19. About the research overall: T cells, B-cell-depleted T cells, or PBMCs provided the cDNA or gDNA that served as material.

The germline CDR1 and CDR2 sequences are MNHEY and SVGAGI. There are 11 residues in the CDR3. The V and J ends lost 9 bases and 4 bases respectively, with 9 bases between them. In the original processing: Researchers report that nucleated cell counts were estimated from reference gene primer amplification. TCRdb's table, derived via immunoSEQ multiplex PCR, lists solely in-frame clones and lacks some. That table is the source of V, J and clone size, and D and trimming were worked out from the DNA. Of 65,000 to 75,000 clones in the sample, over 70% were seen once. Sequenced: peripheral blood. The chain couples TRBV6-5 to TRBJ2-5; D is unclear. The receptor was derived from a human donor in a cohort sampled during active COVID-19. As DNA, the CDR3 is TGTGCCAGTTCGATAGTAGAGACCCAGTACTTC. Encoded protein: CASSIVETQYF.